Given below is one TCR beta chain in context. The data stem from a study of shared clonotypes between healthy human individuals. Naive CD8 cells comprised CD45RO-negative, CCR7-positively selected cells, excluding terminally differentiated effector memory CD45RA+ cells. The healthy adult donors were HIV-negative and reported no recent acute infections or vaccinations. Data came from immunoSEQ multiplex PCR; TCRdb stores just in-frame clones and leaves some out. This table has some 2.1 million clones, around 95% appearing once. Germline V gene lookup returns CDR1 SEHNR and CDR2 FQNEAQ (reference sequence). The CDR3 covers 12 residues. Trimming pared 4 bases from V and 6 bases from J, leaving 10 bases between.

The sequencing sample was made of naive CD8+ T cells from PBMCs. This TCR was sampled from a man aged 18 to 30 in good health. Some clones in this sample may be carry-over from other donors' samples. V is TRBV7-9 and J is TRBJ2-7; maybe TRBD2 (6 bases). The CDR3 DNA sequence: TGTGCCAGCAGCTCAACTAGCTCCGAGCAGTACTTC. Residues: CASSSTSSEQYF.